These T cell receptor beta chains were read from a single sample in a study of control samples from healthy donors and cancer patients. Sequencing was performed with immunoSEQ multiplex PCR; in TCRdb, only in-frame clones are kept and a portion is missing. The sample has some 410,000 clones, about 93% seen once. Sample: PBMCs. Receptor source: a man in his forties with head and neck cancer. CDR3s include the opening cysteine and the closing phenylalanine or tryptophan. The order of the fields is J gene, CDR3 length, D gene, clone size, V gene, CDR3 protein, CDR3 DNA. D genes are given only for firm matches. Where a row states a size, it is once, few, many or the class of an expanded clone; other rows omit it.

J: TRBJ2-2
length: 14
D: .
size: .
V: TRBV29-1
CDR3: CSVEEGRGTGELFF
DNA: TGCAGCGTTGAAGAAGGCAGGGGAACCGGGGAGCTGTTTTTT

J: TRBJ1-1
length: 15
D: .
size: .
V: TRBV7-2
CDR3: CASSSRTASNTEAFF
DNA: TGTGCCAGCAGCTCGAGGACAGCATCGAACACTGAAGCTTTCTTT

J: TRBJ2-2
length: 16
D: TRBD1
size: .
V: TRBV7-3
CDR3: CASSPDRGVKTGELFF
DNA: TGTGCCAGCAGCCCAGACAGGGGAGTGAAAACCGGGGAGCTGTTTTTT

J: TRBJ1-1
length: 15
D: .
size: .
V: TRBV18
CDR3: CASSPSGSPYTEAFF
DNA: TGTGCCAGCTCACCTTCCGGGAGCCCCTACACTGAAGCTTTCTTT

J: TRBJ2-7
length: 16
D: TRBD1
size: .
V: TRBV10-3
CDR3: CAISESLGTVTYEQYF
DNA: TGTGCCATCAGTGAGTCGTTAGGGACAGTGACCTACGAGCAGTACTTC

J: TRBJ1-2
length: 15
D: TRBD1
size: .
V: TRBV5-8
CDR3: CASSLGDRPNYGYTF
DNA: TGTGCCAGCAGCTTAGGGGACAGGCCAAACTATGGCTACACCTTC

J: TRBJ1-1
length: 11
D: .
size: .
V: TRBV20-1
CDR3: CSARDGTEAFF
DNA: TGCAGTGCTAGAGACGGCACTGAAGCTTTCTTT

J: TRBJ2-2
length: 17
D: TRBD2
size: .
V: TRBV19
CDR3: CASSTGSGGANTGELFF
DNA: TGTGCCAGTAGTACCGGTAGCGGGGGAGCGAACACCGGGGAGCTGTTTTTT

J: TRBJ1-1
length: 15
D: .
size: .
V: TRBV4-1
CDR3: CASSQDYPGNTEAFF
DNA: TGCGCCAGCAGCCAAGATTACCCAGGGAACACTGAAGCTTTCTTT

J: TRBJ1-1
length: 12
D: .
size: .
V: TRBV20-1
CDR3: CSASVGGPEAFF
DNA: TGCAGTGCTAGTGTAGGGGGACCTGAAGCTTTCTTT

J: TRBJ2-2
length: 15
D: .
size: .
V: TRBV9
CDR3: CASSPRRLNTGELFF
DNA: TGTGCCAGCAGCCCCAGGCGGCTGAACACCGGGGAGCTGTTTTTT

J: TRBJ2-7
length: 15
D: .
size: once
V: TRBV4-2
CDR3: CASSQDRALSYEQYF
DNA: TGTGCCAGCAGCCAAGATAGGGCACTCTCCTACGAGCAGTACTTC

J: TRBJ1-2
length: 14
D: TRBD1
size: .
V: TRBV7-9
CDR3: CASQTGEANYGYTF
DNA: TGTGCCAGCCAGACAGGGGAAGCTAACTATGGCTACACCTTC

J: TRBJ2-6
length: 15
D: .
size: .
V: TRBV19
CDR3: CASSISVSGANVLTF
DNA: TGTGCCAGTAGTATATCAGTCTCTGGGGCCAACGTCCTGACTTTC

J: TRBJ2-7
length: 16
D: TRBD1
size: .
V: TRBV6-4
CDR3: CASSSVVGQVGWEQYF
DNA: TGTGCCAGCAGTAGTGTGGTGGGACAGGTGGGTTGGGAGCAGTACTTC

J: TRBJ1-1
length: 14
D: .
size: .
V: TRBV2
CDR3: CASSEQMSNTEAFF
DNA: TGTGCCAGCAGTGAACAAATGTCGAACACTGAAGCTTTCTTT

J: TRBJ2-3
length: 13
D: .
size: .
V: TRBV18
CDR3: CASSPVGTDTQYF
DNA: TGTGCCAGCTCACCTGTAGGGACAGATACGCAGTATTTT

J: TRBJ2-1
length: 12
D: .
size: .
V: TRBV16
CDR3: CASSPTSDEQFF
DNA: TGTGCCAGCAGCCCTACGTCGGATGAGCAGTTCTTC

J: TRBJ1-2
length: 17
D: .
size: .
V: TRBV15
CDR3: CATSRDGTGFGNYGYTF
DNA: TGTGCCACCAGCAGAGACGGAACAGGGTTCGGTAACTATGGCTACACCTTC

J: TRBJ1-1
length: 14
D: TRBD1
size: .
V: TRBV11-2
CDR3: CASRPGTGGTEAFF
DNA: TGTGCCAGCAGGCCCGGGACAGGGGGGACTGAAGCTTTCTTT

J: TRBJ1-3
length: 14
D: .
size: .
V: TRBV9
CDR3: CASSATGSINTIYF
DNA: TGTGCCAGCAGCGCGACAGGATCGATCAACACCATATATTTT

J: TRBJ1-4
length: 14
D: TRBD1
size: .
V: TRBV3-1/TRBV3-2
CDR3: CASSQGGTGEKLFF
DNA: TGTGCCAGCAGCCAAGGCGGGACAGGTGAAAAACTGTTTTTT

J: TRBJ1-1
length: 13
D: .
size: .
V: TRBV27
CDR3: CASTGAAVTEAFF
DNA: TGTGCCAGCACAGGGGCCGCGGTCACTGAAGCTTTCTTT

J: TRBJ2-1
length: 14
D: TRBD2
size: .
V: TRBV5-1
CDR3: CASSGTSGNNEQFF
DNA: TGCGCCAGCAGTGGGACTAGCGGAAACAATGAGCAGTTCTTC

J: TRBJ2-7
length: 13
D: TRBD1
size: .
V: TRBV28
CDR3: CASSPSGTDEQYF
DNA: TGTGCCAGCAGCCCGTCGGGGACAGACGAGCAGTACTTC

J: TRBJ1-2
length: 12
D: .
size: .
V: TRBV3-1/TRBV3-2
CDR3: CASSQVGRGYTF
DNA: TGTGCCAGCAGCCAAGTGGGAAGAGGCTACACCTTC

J: TRBJ1-5
length: 16
D: TRBD1
size: .
V: TRBV27
CDR3: CASSLSWDRENQPQHF
DNA: TGTGCCAGCAGTTTATCATGGGACAGGGAAAATCAGCCCCAGCATTTT

J: TRBJ1-2
length: 16
D: .
size: .
V: TRBV5-1
CDR3: CASSSTGGSSNYGYTF
DNA: TGCGCCAGCAGCTCAACGGGGGGGTCCTCTAACTATGGCTACACCTTC

J: TRBJ2-7
length: 13
D: .
size: .
V: TRBV10-1
CDR3: CASSDPLTSEQYF
DNA: TGCGCCAGCAGTGATCCCCTGACCTCCGAGCAGTACTTC

J: TRBJ2-7
length: 15
D: .
size: once
V: TRBV14
CDR3: CASSPFGGYSYEQYF
DNA: TGTGCCAGCAGCCCGTTCGGGGGATACTCCTACGAGCAGTACTTC

J: TRBJ1-2
length: 14
D: .
size: .
V: TRBV5-1
CDR3: CASSSAGTLYGYTF
DNA: TGCGCCAGCAGTTCCGCCGGGACACTCTATGGCTACACCTTC

J: TRBJ1-1
length: 14
D: .
size: .
V: TRBV28
CDR3: CASSWLAPNTEAFF
DNA: TGTGCCAGCAGTTGGCTGGCTCCGAACACTGAAGCTTTCTTT

J: TRBJ1-1
length: 13
D: .
size: .
V: TRBV12-3/TRBV12-4
CDR3: CASTLTRYTEAFF
DNA: TGTGCCAGCACCTTGACACGTTACACTGAAGCTTTCTTT

J: TRBJ1-2
length: 13
D: .
size: .
V: TRBV30
CDR3: CAWSVNGQAGRTF
DNA: TGTGCCTGGAGTGTAAATGGGCAGGCCGGGCGCACCTTC

J: TRBJ2-3
length: 15
D: .
size: .
V: TRBV28
CDR3: CATRRDWTPTDTQYF
DNA: TGTGCTACCAGGCGGGATTGGACCCCCACAGATACGCAGTATTTT

J: TRBJ1-2
length: 17
D: .
size: .
V: TRBV5-1
CDR3: CASSLVPYKQSFWGYTF
DNA: TGCGCCAGCAGCTTGGTGCCCTATAAACAGTCCTTTTGGGGCTACACCTTC

J: TRBJ2-2
length: 16
D: TRBD2
size: .
V: TRBV7-2
CDR3: CASSRQGGRVTGELFF
DNA: TGTGCCAGCAGCAGGCAGGGCGGGAGGGTCACCGGGGAGCTGTTTTTT

J: TRBJ1-1
length: 14
D: .
size: .
V: TRBV19
CDR3: CASSIVEGFTEAFF
DNA: TGTGCCAGTAGTATAGTTGAGGGATTCACTGAGGCTTTCTTT

J: TRBJ2-6
length: 19
D: .
size: .
V: TRBV28
CDR3: CASSLLQGRSLSGANVLTF
DNA: TGTGCCAGCAGTTTATTGCAGGGGAGGTCCCTCTCTGGGGCCAACGTCCTGACTTTC

J: TRBJ2-7
length: 17
D: .
size: once
V: TRBV27
CDR3: CASSPPWGEGANYEQYF
DNA: TGTGCCAGCAGTCCCCCTTGGGGGGAAGGGGCCAACTACGAGCAGTACTTC

J: TRBJ2-5
length: 15
D: TRBD2
size: .
V: TRBV6-2/TRBV6-3
CDR3: CASSTGTSGGKTQYF
DNA: TGTGCCAGCAGTACAGGGACTAGCGGGGGAAAGACCCAGTACTTC

J: TRBJ1-1
length: 11
D: .
size: .
V: TRBV11-2
CDR3: CASSLYTEAFF
DNA: TGTGCCAGCAGCTTATACACTGAAGCTTTCTTT

J: TRBJ2-7
length: 13
D: .
size: .
V: TRBV28
CDR3: CASRPPDRGEQYF
DNA: TGTGCCAGCAGGCCTCCAGATAGAGGCGAGCAGTACTTC

J: TRBJ2-1
length: 15
D: TRBD1
size: .
V: TRBV19
CDR3: CASTGQGPFYNEQFF
DNA: TGTGCCAGTACGGGACAGGGCCCCTTTTACAATGAGCAGTTCTTC

J: TRBJ1-2
length: 13
D: .
size: .
V: TRBV3-1/TRBV3-2
CDR3: CASSQGIGGGYTF
DNA: TGTGCCAGCAGCCAAGGGATAGGGGGTGGCTACACCTTC

J: TRBJ1-5
length: 14
D: .
size: .
V: TRBV27
CDR3: CASSTRTGGQPQHF
DNA: TGTGCCAGCAGTACACGGACGGGGGGTCAGCCCCAGCATTTT

J: TRBJ1-1
length: 14
D: .
size: .
V: TRBV18
CDR3: CASSKGADYTEAFF
DNA: TGTGCCAGCTCAAAAGGGGCAGACTACACTGAAGCTTTCTTT

J: TRBJ2-2
length: 18
D: .
size: .
V: TRBV6-2/TRBV6-3
CDR3: CASSYSKGWDPVGGELFF
DNA: TGTGCCAGCAGTTACTCGAAGGGTTGGGACCCTGTTGGTGGGGAGCTGTTTTTT

J: TRBJ2-1
length: 16
D: TRBD2
size: .
V: TRBV25-1
CDR3: CASSDTGGGLYNEQFF
DNA: TGTGCCAGCAGCGATACGGGGGGAGGGCTCTACAATGAGCAGTTCTTC

J: TRBJ2-7
length: 11
D: .
size: .
V: TRBV29-1
CDR3: CSVEGAYEQYF
DNA: TGCAGCGTTGAAGGGGCCTACGAGCAGTACTTC

J: TRBJ2-3
length: 15
D: .
size: .
V: TRBV7-3
CDR3: CASSPHEFGTDTQYF
DNA: TGTGCCAGCAGCCCCCACGAGTTTGGGACAGATACGCAGTATTTT

J: TRBJ2-1
length: 17
D: TRBD2
size: .
V: TRBV10-3
CDR3: CAISESSGLGSYNEQFF
DNA: TGTGCCATCAGTGAGTCTAGCGGGTTAGGCTCCTACAATGAGCAGTTCTTC

J: TRBJ2-2
length: 15
D: .
size: .
V: TRBV5-6
CDR3: CASSLGEGHTGELFF
DNA: TGTGCCAGCAGCTTAGGAGAGGGTCACACCGGGGAGCTGTTTTTT

J: TRBJ1-5
length: 16
D: .
size: .
V: TRBV18
CDR3: CASSPPSGTRNQPQHF
DNA: TGTGCCAGCTCACCTCCTTCCGGGACACGTAATCAGCCCCAGCATTTT

J: TRBJ2-5
length: 15
D: .
size: .
V: TRBV6-4
CDR3: CASSEPPGGWETQYF
DNA: TGTGCCAGCAGTGAGCCCCCAGGGGGGTGGGAGACCCAGTACTTC

J: TRBJ1-1
length: 13
D: .
size: .
V: TRBV6-5
CDR3: CATMGQGYTEAFF
DNA: TGTGCCACCATGGGGCAGGGGTACACTGAAGCTTTCTTT